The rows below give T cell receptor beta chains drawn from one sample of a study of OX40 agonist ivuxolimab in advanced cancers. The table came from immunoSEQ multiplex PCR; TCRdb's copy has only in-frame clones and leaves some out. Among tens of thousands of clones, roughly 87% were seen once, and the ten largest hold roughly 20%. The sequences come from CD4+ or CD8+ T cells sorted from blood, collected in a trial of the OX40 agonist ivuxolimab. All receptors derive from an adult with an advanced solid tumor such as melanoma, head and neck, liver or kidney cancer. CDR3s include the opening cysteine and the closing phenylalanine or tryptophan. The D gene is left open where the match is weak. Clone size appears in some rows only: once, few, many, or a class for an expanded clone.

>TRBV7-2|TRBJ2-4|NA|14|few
CASSLGGAKNIQYF
TGTGCCAGCAGCTTAGGGGGCGCCAAAAACATTCAGTACTTC
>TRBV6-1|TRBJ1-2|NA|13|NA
CASIGGPGWGYTF
TGTGCCAGCATCGGGGGGCCTGGTTGGGGCTACACCTTC
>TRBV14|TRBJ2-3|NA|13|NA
CASSGQSTDTQYF
TGTGCCAGCAGCGGACAGTCCACAGATACGCAGTATTTT
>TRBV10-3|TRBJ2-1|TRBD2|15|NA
CAISEVTSGSDEQFF
TGTGCCATCAGTGAGGTTACTAGCGGGAGTGATGAGCAGTTCTTC
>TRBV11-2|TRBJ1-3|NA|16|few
CASSSLRQDSGNTIYF
TGTGCCAGCAGCTCCCTTCGACAGGACTCTGGAAACACCATATATTTT
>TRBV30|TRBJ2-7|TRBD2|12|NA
CASTGGGYEQYF
TGTGCCTCCACCGGGGGGGGCTACGAGCAGTACTTC
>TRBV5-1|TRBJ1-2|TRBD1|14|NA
CASSGTGGNYGYTF
TGCGCCAGCAGCGGGACAGGGGGAAACTATGGCTACACCTTC
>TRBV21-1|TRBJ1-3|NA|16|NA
CASSKLNGSSGNTIYF
TGTGCCAGCAGCAAATTAAACGGTTCCTCTGGAAACACCATATATTTT
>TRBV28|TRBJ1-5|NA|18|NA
CASSLSGQGLHSNQPQHF
TGTGCCAGCAGTTTATCAGGGCAGGGACTCCATAGCAATCAGCCCCAGCATTTT
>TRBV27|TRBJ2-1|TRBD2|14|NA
CASSLRGGHNEQFF
TGTGCCAGCAGTTTGCGGGGGGGCCACAATGAGCAGTTCTTC